Listed here are 16 T cell receptor beta chains from one sample, sequenced in a study of cytomegalovirus exposure and HLA in healthy donors. In the PCR, 60 Vbeta and 13 Jbeta primers were used. The assay was immunoSEQ multiplex PCR, and TCRdb's table has in-frame clones only and misses some. Counted here are roughly 160,000 clones, 65% to 85% occurring once; the ten biggest clones make up 3% to 3.5%. Material for sequencing was PBMCs. Every receptor here comes from a woman between 50 and 59 years old in good health and CMV-seropositive.

The V call is TRBV19, the J call TRBJ1-6; D might be TRBD1 (5 bases). CDR3 size: 15 residues. Germline V gives CDR1 LNHDA, CDR2 SQIVND (reference sequence). V shed 7 bases and J shed 5 bases, with 15 bases lying between them. DNA for the CDR3: TGTGCCAGTACCGAACTCGGGGGAGATAATTCACCCCTCCACTTT. Amino acid sequence: CASTELGGDNSPLHF.

This clone appeared once. The rearrangement uses TRBV9 and TRBJ1-2; no definite D call. Germline V gene lookup returns CDR1 SGDLS and CDR2 YYNGEE. V lost 0 bases and J lost 2, with 5 bases in between. The CDR3 contains 13 residues. The CDR3 sequence is CASSVDMNYGYTF. CDR3 nucleotide sequence: TGTGCCAGCAGCGTAGATATGAACTATGGCTACACCTTC.

The CDR3 loop is CASSLEASGGFSTDTQYF. The CDR3 DNA reads TGTGCCAGCAGCTTGGAGGCTAGCGGGGGATTCAGCACAGATACGCAGTATTTT. V usage is TRBV5-8 and J usage is TRBJ2-3, with 10 bases identical to TRBD2. The CDR3 contains 18 residues. CDR1 and CDR2 from the germline V gene are SGHTS and YDEGEE. The ends lost 0 bases at V and 0 bases at J; junction bases unmatched: 7.

In DNA, the CDR3 is TGTGCCAGCAGCCGGAGGGGCGGGGGGCCCCAAGAGACCCAGTACTTC. Its translation: CASSRRGGGPQETQYF. The rearrangement joins TRBV7-9 to TRBJ2-5, with 8 bases that match TRBD2. J gave up 1 base and V 5 bases, and 9 bases lay outside the gene matches. The germline gives CDR1 SEHNR, CDR2 FQNEAQ (reference sequence). The CDR3 has 16 amino acids.

The V gene is TRBV7-2, the J gene TRBJ2-2, with TRBD2 matching 7 bases. Germline lookup yields CDR1 SGHTA and CDR2 FQGNSA. This CDR3 comprises 14 residues. V shed 2 bases, J shed 6 bases, and the junction held 3 bases outside the gene matches. The CDR3 protein is CASSLSGGAGELFF. CDR3 bases: TGTGCCAGCAGCTTATCGGGGGGAGCCGGGGAGCTGTTTTTT.

CDR3 sequence reads: CASSLEGRGPLIRSYEQYF. CDR3 bases: TGTGCCAGCAGCTTAGAGGGCAGGGGGCCCCTAATAAGGTCCTACGAGCAGTACTTC. V usage is TRBV7-2 and J usage is TRBJ2-7; TRBD1 matches 8 bases. The CDR3 sequence is 19 residues long. The germline CDR1 and CDR2 sequences are SGHTA and FQGNSA. Unmatched junction bases numbered 15, after V lost 1 base and J lost 1 base. The variable domain in full, with the rest retrieved from reference TRBV7-2 and TRBJ2-7, is GAGVSQSPSNKVTEKGKDVELRCDPISGHTALYWYRQSLGQGLEFLIYFQGNSAPDKSGLPSDRFSAERTGGSVSTLTIQRTQQEDSAVYLCASSLEGRGPLIRSYEQYFGPGTRLTVT.

This clone was recorded a few times. The V gene is TRBV7-2, the J gene TRBJ2-7, with D tentatively TRBD1 (6 bases). The V gene's germline CDR1 is SGHTA and CDR2 FQGNSA. The V gene lost 3 bases and the J gene lost 2 bases, with 14 bases spanning the gap. This CDR3 is 15 amino acids long. DNA of the CDR3: TGTGCCAGCAGCTTCCGACAGGACGGTCCCTACGAGCAGTACTTC. The encoded protein is CASSFRQDGPYEQYF.

The chain employs TRBV27 and TRBJ1-1; D is undetermined. The length of the CDR3 is 14 residues. Germline assignment: CDR1 MNHEY and CDR2 SMNVEV (reference sequence). Deletions cut 5 bases from V and 9 bases from J, with 19 bases between. Here the CDR3 reads CASSPAGFGAKAFF. The DNA of the CDR3 is TGTGCCAGCAGTCCCGCTGGCTTTGGAGCGAAAGCTTTCTTT.

This clone was seen a single time. The V gene is TRBV6-1, the J gene TRBJ1-2; D gene unclear. Trimming cost V 1 base and J 6 bases, with 12 bases left between them. The CDR3 has 14 residues. Per germline, CDR1 MNHNS and CDR2 SASEGT. CDR3: CASSEVGSMDGYTF. CDR3 nucleotide sequence: TGTGCCAGCAGTGAAGTGGGCAGTATGGATGGCTACACCTTC.

The chain uses TRBV7-2 and TRBJ1-1; the D is unclear. Germline V gene lookup returns CDR1 SGHTA and CDR2 FQGNSA. The CDR3 contains 13 residues. Trimming shortened V by 3 bases and J by 1 base, and 6 bases separated the two germline ends. In nucleotides, the CDR3 is TGTGCCAGCAGCTTTGGGAGGAACACTGAAGCTTTCTTT. It translates to CASSFGRNTEAFF.

The rearrangement joins TRBV25-1 to TRBJ2-1; tentative D call: TRBD1 (5 bases). From germline, CDR1 is MGHDK and CDR2 SYGVNS. This CDR3 region has 16 residues. Trimming removed 3 bases at V and 0 bases at J, with 12 bases between. CDR3 DNA sequence: TGTGCCAGCAGTGACTCCCAGGGCCGCTCCTACAATGAGCAGTTCTTC. As protein: CASSDSQGRSYNEQFF. Variable domain in full (rest from reference TRBV25-1 and TRBJ2-1): EADIYQTPRYLVIGTGKKITLECSQTMGHDKMYWYQQDPGMELHLIHYSYGVNSTEKGDLSSESTVSRIRTEHFPLTLESARPSHTSQYLCASSDSQGRSYNEQFFGPGTRLTVL.

Here the CDR3 reads CASSYITAANEKLFF. CDR3 in DNA: TGTGCCAGCAGTTACATCACAGCCGCTAATGAAAAACTGTTTTTT. The V call is TRBV6-5, the J call TRBJ1-4, with no clear D. V was clipped by 2 bases and J by 3 bases, with 10 bases between them. The CDR3 runs 15 residues. CDR1 and CDR2 from the germline V gene are MNHEY and SVGAGI.

The chain uses TRBV7-6 and TRBJ1-1; D is ambiguous. This CDR3 spans 14 amino acids. The V and J ends lost 1 base and 0 bases respectively, with 6 bases between them. The germline gives CDR1 SGHVS, CDR2 FNYEAQ. CDR3 region: CASSLVDLNTEAFF. The CDR3 DNA follows: TGTGCCAGCAGCTTAGTAGACTTGAACACTGAAGCTTTCTTT.

This clone was recorded a few times. V gene TRBV11-3 combines with J gene TRBJ2-1, with a tentative D call TRBD2 (5 bases). Germline CDR1 reads SGHNT; CDR2 reads YENEEA. The V end was cut by 5 bases, the J end by 1 base, with 15 bases between. This CDR3 region has 16 residues. The CDR3 DNA is TGTGCCAGCAGCGAAGAACTAGGTAGGTCCTACAATGAGCAGTTCTTC. Its protein product is CASSEELGRSYNEQFF.

The chain has TRBV5-1 and TRBJ2-5; the D gene is possibly TRBD1 (6 bases). CDR3 length: 13 amino acids. Trimming left V 2 bases short and J 1 base short, with 6 bases between. Germline-derived CDR1 and CDR2 are SGHRS and YFSETQ. The CDR3 region is CASSFRGQETQYF. CDR3 coding DNA: TGCGCCAGCAGCTTCAGGGGCCAAGAGACCCAGTACTTC.

The J gene is TRBJ2-4, the V gene TRBV19, with 10 bases fitting TRBD1. V shed 4 bases, J shed 0 bases, and the junction held 3 bases outside the gene matches. The CDR3 covers 16 residues. Germline V gene lookup returns CDR1 LNHDA and CDR2 SQIVND (reference sequence). CDR3 DNA: TGTGCCAGTAGTAGGGACAGGGGTCAAGCCAAAAACATTCAGTACTTC. It is translated as CASSRDRGQAKNIQYF.